A selection of T cell receptor beta chains follows, all from one sample in a study of blood T cell repertoires in COVID-19. Some clones are missing from TCRdb's copy, which holds only in-frame ones; the method was immunoSEQ multiplex PCR. The table records approximately 77,000 clones, about nine tenths of them present only once. Sequences were obtained from peripheral blood. All receptors derive from a man aged 25 to 45 with acute or convalescent COVID-19. Both conserved end residues are part of each CDR3. Each record gives: CDR3 DNA, CDR3 protein, V gene, clone size, D gene, J gene. D genes are given only for firm matches. A clone size is listed for some rows: how often the clone was seen (once, few, many), or a class if it is expanded.

DNA: TGTGCCAGCAGCCTGGACAGGGTATATGAAAAACTGTTTTTT; CDR3: CASSLDRVYEKLFF; V: TRBV7-6; size: -; D: TRBD1; J: TRBJ1-4
DNA: TGTGCCAGCAGCTTGTATGCGGCCCCCAGCAATCAGCCCCAGCATTTT; CDR3: CASSLYAAPSNQPQHF; V: TRBV7-6; size: -; D: -; J: TRBJ1-5
DNA: TGTGCCTGGAGTAGGGACAGGGCCGGACCGGAGCAGTACTTC; CDR3: CAWSRDRAGPEQYF; V: TRBV30; size: once; D: TRBD1; J: TRBJ2-7
DNA: TGTGCCAGCAGTAGGGGTGGACAGGTGTACGAGCAGTACTTC; CDR3: CASSRGGQVYEQYF; V: TRBV5-4; size: -; D: TRBD1; J: TRBJ2-7
DNA: TGTGCCAGCAGCCGGGACTCGAACACCGGGGAGCTGTTTTTT; CDR3: CASSRDSNTGELFF; V: TRBV6-5; size: -; D: -; J: TRBJ2-2
DNA: TGCGCCAGCAGCCAAGTTCAGTTCTCAGGTGGCTACACCTTC; CDR3: CASSQVQFSGGYTF; V: TRBV4-3; size: -; D: -; J: TRBJ1-2
DNA: TGTGCCAGCTCACCCCCCGGGCAGGGTAACGAGCAGTACTTC; CDR3: CASSPPGQGNEQYF; V: TRBV18; size: -; D: -; J: TRBJ2-7
DNA: TGCGCCAGCAGCTTGTTTGGGCCAGGGGTTCATTTGGGTATGAACACTGAAGCTTTCTTT; CDR3: CASSLFGPGVHLGMNTEAFF; V: TRBV5-1; size: -; D: -; J: TRBJ1-1
DNA: TGCGCCAGCAGCTTAGGGGAAGTCGAGACCCAGTACTTC; CDR3: CASSLGEVETQYF; V: TRBV5-1; size: -; D: -; J: TRBJ2-5
DNA: TGTGCCAGCACAGGGCTCGGGCAGCCCCAGCATTTT; CDR3: CASTGLGQPQHF; V: TRBV2; size: -; D: -; J: TRBJ1-5
DNA: TGCAGTGCTAGTCCCTGGGAGGTGCCAAATAATTCACCCCTCCACTTT; CDR3: CSASPWEVPNNSPLHF; V: TRBV20-1; size: -; D: -; J: TRBJ1-6
DNA: TGTGCCATCGGAGAGGGGGCTTTGGGCAAAAACATTCAGTACTTC; CDR3: CAIGEGALGKNIQYF; V: TRBV7-2; size: -; D: TRBD1; J: TRBJ2-4
DNA: TGTGCCAGCAGCCAAGCGGGAGCCACGGAGACCCAGTACTTC; CDR3: CASSQAGATETQYF; V: TRBV5-4; size: -; D: TRBD2; J: TRBJ2-5
DNA: TGTGCTGGGGGGGTAAGTTGGAACACTGAAGCTTTCTTT; CDR3: CAGGVSWNTEAFF; V: TRBV2; size: -; D: -; J: TRBJ1-1
DNA: TGTGCCAGCAGCTTAGCCCAGGGGGCTGAAGCTTTCTTT; CDR3: CASSLAQGAEAFF; V: TRBV7-2; size: -; D: TRBD1; J: TRBJ1-1
DNA: TGTGCCAGCTCACCACCGGTAGAGCCAGAGACCCAGTACTTC; CDR3: CASSPPVEPETQYF; V: TRBV18; size: -; D: -; J: TRBJ2-5
DNA: TGTGCCAGCAGTTTTGTCGGGGAGCCCCAGCATTTT; CDR3: CASSFVGEPQHF; V: TRBV12-3/TRBV12-4; size: -; D: -; J: TRBJ1-5
DNA: TGTGCCAGCAGAGAGGTGACAGGGCGGGACACCATATATTTT; CDR3: CASREVTGRDTIYF; V: TRBV27; size: -; D: TRBD1; J: TRBJ1-3
DNA: TGTGCCAGCAGCCTCGAGGGGCCCCAGCATTTT; CDR3: CASSLEGPQHF; V: TRBV7-8; size: -; D: -; J: TRBJ1-5
DNA: TGTGCCAGCAGTTACTCGCAGAGGAAAGCTTTCTTT; CDR3: CASSYSQRKAFF; V: TRBV6-6; size: once; D: -; J: TRBJ1-1
DNA: TGTGCCAGTTCCCGGGACAGGGATGAAAAACTGTTTTTT; CDR3: CASSRDRDEKLFF; V: TRBV18; size: -; D: TRBD1; J: TRBJ1-4
DNA: TGTGCCAGCAGCAGAACAGGCCAACCCAACTATGGCTACACCTTC; CDR3: CASSRTGQPNYGYTF; V: TRBV7-2; size: -; D: -; J: TRBJ1-2
DNA: TGTGCCAGCAGCCAAGTACAGGGGCATTCACCCCTCCACTTT; CDR3: CASSQVQGHSPLHF; V: TRBV14; size: -; D: TRBD1; J: TRBJ1-6
DNA: TGTGCCAGTAGTATGAGCCTTTTGTGGAACTATGGCTACACCTTC; CDR3: CASSMSLLWNYGYTF; V: TRBV19; size: few; D: -; J: TRBJ1-2
DNA: TGTGCCAGCAGCCCCTCCATAAGCGGGGTAGGGGCAGATACGCAGTATTTT; CDR3: CASSPSISGVGADTQYF; V: TRBV9; size: -; D: TRBD2; J: TRBJ2-3
DNA: TGTGCCAGTACAAACAGGGGCCCCGGGGAGCTGTTTTTT; CDR3: CASTNRGPGELFF; V: TRBV19; size: -; D: TRBD1; J: TRBJ2-2
DNA: TGTGCCAGCAGCGTAGATGGTAGGGGCCCCGCGCATTTT; CDR3: CASSVDGRGPAHF; V: TRBV9; size: -; D: -; J: TRBJ1-5
DNA: TGTGCCAGCAGCCGCCACTTACAGGCAGAACCCAGCCTTAACTATGGCTACACCTTC; CDR3: CASSRHLQAEPSLNYGYTF; V: TRBV5-5; size: -; D: -; J: TRBJ1-2
DNA: TGTGCCAGCAGCTTACAGGACCGCTATGGCTACACCTTC; CDR3: CASSLQDRYGYTF; V: TRBV5-6; size: -; D: -; J: TRBJ1-2
DNA: TGCGCCAGCAGCTTCCGGGCCGGGCAAAGGGGAGAGACCCAGTACTTC; CDR3: CASSFRAGQRGETQYF; V: TRBV5-1; size: -; D: -; J: TRBJ2-5
DNA: TGCAGCGTTTTGAGCTCTGGGGCCAACGTCCTGACTTTC; CDR3: CSVLSSGANVLTF; V: TRBV29-1; size: -; D: -; J: TRBJ2-6
DNA: TGTGCCAGCTCACCACTCGACGCGGTCAAAGGCTACACCTTC; CDR3: CASSPLDAVKGYTF; V: TRBV18; size: -; D: -; J: TRBJ1-2
DNA: TGTGCCAGCAGCCCCGGACAGGGGGCGGTGGGCACTGAAGCTTTCTTT; CDR3: CASSPGQGAVGTEAFF; V: TRBV5-4; size: -; D: TRBD1; J: TRBJ1-1
DNA: TGTGCCAGCAGCTTTAGTGGGGGGGCAGATAGCAATCAGCCCCAGCATTTT; CDR3: CASSFSGGADSNQPQHF; V: TRBV7-8; size: once; D: -; J: TRBJ1-5